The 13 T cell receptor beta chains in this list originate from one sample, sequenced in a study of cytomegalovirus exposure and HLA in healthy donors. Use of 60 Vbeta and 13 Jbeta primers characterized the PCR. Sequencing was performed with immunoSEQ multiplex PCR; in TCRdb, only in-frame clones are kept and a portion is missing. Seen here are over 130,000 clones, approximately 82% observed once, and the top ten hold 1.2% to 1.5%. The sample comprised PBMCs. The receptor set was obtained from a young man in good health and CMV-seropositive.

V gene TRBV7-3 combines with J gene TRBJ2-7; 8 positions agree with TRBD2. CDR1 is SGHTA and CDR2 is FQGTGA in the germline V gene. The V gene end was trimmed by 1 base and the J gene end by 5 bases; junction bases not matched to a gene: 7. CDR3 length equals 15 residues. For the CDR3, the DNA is TGTGCCAGCAGCTTAAGGCCGGGAGGGCGAGACGAGCAGTACTTC. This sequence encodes CASSLRPGGRDEQYF.

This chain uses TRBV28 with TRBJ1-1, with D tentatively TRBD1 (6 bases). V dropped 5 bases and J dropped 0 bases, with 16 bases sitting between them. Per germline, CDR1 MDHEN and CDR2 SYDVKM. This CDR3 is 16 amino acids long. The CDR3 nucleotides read TGTGCCAGCAGTCCTGGGGGCAGCCCCATGAACACTGAAGCTTTCTTT. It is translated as CASSPGGSPMNTEAFF.

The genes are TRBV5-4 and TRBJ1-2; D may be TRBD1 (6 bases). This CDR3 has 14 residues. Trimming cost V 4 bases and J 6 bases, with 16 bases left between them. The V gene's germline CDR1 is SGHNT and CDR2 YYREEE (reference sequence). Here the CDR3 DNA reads TGTGCCAGCAGCCGGGGGGGGCAGGGCGATGGCTACACCTTC. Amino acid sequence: CASSRGGQGDGYTF.

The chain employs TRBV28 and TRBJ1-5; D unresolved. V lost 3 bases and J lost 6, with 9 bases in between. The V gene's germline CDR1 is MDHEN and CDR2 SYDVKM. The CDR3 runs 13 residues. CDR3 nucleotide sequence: TGTGCCAGCAGTTTGCCGGAGAGTCAGCCCCAGCATTTT. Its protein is CASSLPESQPQHF. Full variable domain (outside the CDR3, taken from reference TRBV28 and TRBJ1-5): DVKVTQSSRYLVKRTGEKVFLECVQDMDHENMFWYRQDPGLGLRLIYFSYDVKMKEKGDIPEGYSVSREKKERFSLILESASTNQTSMYLCASSLPESQPQHFGDGTRLSIL.

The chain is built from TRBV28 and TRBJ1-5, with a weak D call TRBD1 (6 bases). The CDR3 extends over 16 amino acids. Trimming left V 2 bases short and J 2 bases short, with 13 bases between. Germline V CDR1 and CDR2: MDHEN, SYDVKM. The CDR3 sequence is CASSLIGGPGNQPQHF. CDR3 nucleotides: TGTGCCAGCAGTTTAATCGGGGGGCCGGGCAATCAGCCCCAGCATTTT.

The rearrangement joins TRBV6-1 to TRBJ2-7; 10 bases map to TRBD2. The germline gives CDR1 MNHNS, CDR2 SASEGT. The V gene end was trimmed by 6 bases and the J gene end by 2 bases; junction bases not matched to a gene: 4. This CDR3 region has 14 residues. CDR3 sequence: CASRRTSGAYEQYF. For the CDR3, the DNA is TGTGCCAGCAGGAGGACTAGCGGAGCCTACGAGCAGTACTTC.

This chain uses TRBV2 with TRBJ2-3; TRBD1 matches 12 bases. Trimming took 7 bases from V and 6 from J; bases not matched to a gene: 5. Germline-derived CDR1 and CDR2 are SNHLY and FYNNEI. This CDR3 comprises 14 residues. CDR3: CASTGTGGIDTQYF. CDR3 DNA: TGTGCCAGCACCGGGACAGGGGGCATCGATACGCAGTATTTT.

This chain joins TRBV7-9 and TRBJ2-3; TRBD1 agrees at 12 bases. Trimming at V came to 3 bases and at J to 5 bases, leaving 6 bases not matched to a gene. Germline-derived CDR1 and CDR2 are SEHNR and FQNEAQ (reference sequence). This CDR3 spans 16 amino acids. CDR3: CASSLAGTGGGDTQYF. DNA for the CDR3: TGTGCCAGCAGCTTGGCCGGGACAGGGGGCGGAGATACGCAGTATTTT.

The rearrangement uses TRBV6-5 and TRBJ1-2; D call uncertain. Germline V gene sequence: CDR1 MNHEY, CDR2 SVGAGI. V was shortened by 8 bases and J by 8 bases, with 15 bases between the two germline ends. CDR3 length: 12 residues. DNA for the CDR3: TGTGCCAGCGTTCACAGCGCGGGGGGCTACACCTTC. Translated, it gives CASVHSAGGYTF.

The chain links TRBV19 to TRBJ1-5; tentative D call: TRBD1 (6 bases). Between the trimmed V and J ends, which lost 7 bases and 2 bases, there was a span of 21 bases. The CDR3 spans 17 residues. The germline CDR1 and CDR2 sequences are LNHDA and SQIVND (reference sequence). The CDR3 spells CASTESGAEGGNQPQHF. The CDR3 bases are TGTGCCAGTACCGAATCAGGGGCCGAGGGGGGCAATCAGCCCCAGCATTTT.

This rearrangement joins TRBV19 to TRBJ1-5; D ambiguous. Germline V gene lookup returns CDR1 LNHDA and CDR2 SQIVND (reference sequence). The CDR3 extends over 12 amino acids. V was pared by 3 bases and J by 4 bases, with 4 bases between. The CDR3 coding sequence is TGTGCCAGTAGTATGAGTAATCAGCCCCAGCATTTT. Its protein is CASSMSNQPQHF.

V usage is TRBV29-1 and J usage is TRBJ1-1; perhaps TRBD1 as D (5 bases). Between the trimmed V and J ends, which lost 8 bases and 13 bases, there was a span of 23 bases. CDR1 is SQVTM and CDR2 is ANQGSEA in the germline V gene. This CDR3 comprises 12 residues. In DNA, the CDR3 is TGCAGCATTAGGCAGACAGATGGGGTGGATTTCTTT. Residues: CSIRQTDGVDFF.

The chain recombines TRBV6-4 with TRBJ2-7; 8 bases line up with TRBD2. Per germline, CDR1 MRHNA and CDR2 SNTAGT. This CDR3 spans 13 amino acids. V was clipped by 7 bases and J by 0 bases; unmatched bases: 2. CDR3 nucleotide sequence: TGTGCCAGCACCGGGGGGGGCTCCTACGAGCAGTACTTC. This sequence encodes CASTGGGSYEQYF.